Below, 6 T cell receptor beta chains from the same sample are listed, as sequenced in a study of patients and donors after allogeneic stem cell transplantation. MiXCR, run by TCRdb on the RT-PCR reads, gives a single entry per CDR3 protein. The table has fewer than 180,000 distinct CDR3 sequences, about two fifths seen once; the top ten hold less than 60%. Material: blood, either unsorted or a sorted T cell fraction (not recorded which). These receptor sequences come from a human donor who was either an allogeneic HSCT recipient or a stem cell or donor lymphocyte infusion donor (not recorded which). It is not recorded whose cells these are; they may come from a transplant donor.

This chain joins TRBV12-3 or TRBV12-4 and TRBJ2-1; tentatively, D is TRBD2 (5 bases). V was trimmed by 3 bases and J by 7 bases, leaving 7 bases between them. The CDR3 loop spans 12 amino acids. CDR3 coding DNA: TGTGCCAGCAGTTTTACGGGGAATGAGCAGTTCTTC. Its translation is CASSFTGNEQFF.

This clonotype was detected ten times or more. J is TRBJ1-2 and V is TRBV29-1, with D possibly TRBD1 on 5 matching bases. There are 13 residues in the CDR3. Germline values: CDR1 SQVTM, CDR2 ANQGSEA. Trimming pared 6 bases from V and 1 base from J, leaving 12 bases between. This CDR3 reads CSVGQANNYGYTF. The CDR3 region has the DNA TGCAGCGTGGGGCAGGCGAATAACTATGGCTACACCTTC.

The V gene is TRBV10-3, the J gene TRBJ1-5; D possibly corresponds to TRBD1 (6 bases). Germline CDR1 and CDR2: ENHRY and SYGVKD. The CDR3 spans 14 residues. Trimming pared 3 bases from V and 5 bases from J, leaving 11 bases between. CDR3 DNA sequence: TGTGCCATCAGTGACAGGGGTGGAGATCAGCCCCAGCATTTT. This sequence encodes CAISDRGGDQPQHF.

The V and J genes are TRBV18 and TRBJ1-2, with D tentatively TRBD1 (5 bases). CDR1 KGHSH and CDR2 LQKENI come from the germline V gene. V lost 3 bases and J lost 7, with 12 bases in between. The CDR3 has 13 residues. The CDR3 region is CASSPKGRSGYTF. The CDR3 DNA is TGTGCCAGCTCACCGAAGGGGCGGAGTGGCTACACCTTC.

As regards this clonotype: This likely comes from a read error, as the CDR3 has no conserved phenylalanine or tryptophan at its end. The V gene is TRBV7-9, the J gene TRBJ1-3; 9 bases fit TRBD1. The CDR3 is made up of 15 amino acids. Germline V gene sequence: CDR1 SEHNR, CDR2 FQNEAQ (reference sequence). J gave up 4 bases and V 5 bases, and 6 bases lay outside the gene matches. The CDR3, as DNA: TGTGCCAGCAGCGCCGGGACAGGGATCGGAAACACCATATATTCT. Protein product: CASSAGTGIGNTIYS.

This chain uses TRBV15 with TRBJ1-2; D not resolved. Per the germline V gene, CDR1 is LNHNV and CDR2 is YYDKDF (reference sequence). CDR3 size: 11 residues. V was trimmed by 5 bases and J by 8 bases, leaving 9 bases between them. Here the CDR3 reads CATSFTGGYTF. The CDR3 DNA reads TGTGCCACCAGCTTTACGGGCGGCTACACCTTC.